The 16 T cell receptor beta chains given below trace back to one sample, sequenced in a study of cytomegalovirus exposure and HLA in healthy donors. PCR amplification relied on 60 Vbeta primers (plus 13 Jbeta primers). Profiled with immunoSEQ multiplex PCR; TCRdb holds only in-frame clones, not every one. The sample records 95,000 to 100,000 clones, roughly a tenth being singletons. The sample was PBMCs. The receptors shown here come from a man in his forties or fifties in good health and CMV-seropositive.

The chain combines TRBV7-2 with TRBJ1-5; 10 bases are a match to TRBD1. The germline V gene has CDR1 SGHTA and CDR2 FQGNSA. This CDR3 spans 15 amino acids. The junction had 7 bases not matched to a gene; V was cut back by 4 bases and J by 7 bases. In DNA, the CDR3 is TGTGCCAGCAGCTCCCCCGGGACAGGGGTACAGCCCCAGCATTTT. Its translation: CASSSPGTGVQPQHF.

This clone was seen a few times. This chain links TRBV27 with TRBJ2-1; D possibly corresponds to TRBD1 (7 bases). Germline V gives CDR1 MNHEY, CDR2 SMNVEV (reference sequence). There are 18 residues in the CDR3. Trimming removed 5 bases from V and 5 bases from J, with 25 bases in between. CDR3 coding DNA: TGTGCCAGCAGTAAATTTCAGGGACTGGACAGGCAGAACAATGAGCAGTTCTTC. Translation: CASSKFQGLDRQNNEQFF.

This clone showed up just a few times. The chain has TRBV7-8 and TRBJ1-5, with 10 nucleotides matching TRBD1. CDR3 size: 16 residues. Per germline, CDR1 SGHVS and CDR2 FQNEAQ. The J segment lost 5 bases and the V segment lost 2 bases, leaving 6 bases of the junction unmatched. The CDR3 loop reads CASSLLRTGGYQPQHF. Here the CDR3 DNA reads TGTGCCAGCAGCTTATTACGGACAGGGGGATATCAGCCCCAGCATTTT.

The CDR3 region has the DNA TGTGCCAGCAGCTTTAGGACAGGGGGCATCGGGGAGCTGTTTTTT. Amino acids: CASSFRTGGIGELFF. The rearrangement uses TRBV7-8 and TRBJ2-2; 11 bases are shared with TRBD1. The CDR3 is made up of 15 amino acids. V lost 3 bases, J lost 7 bases, and 4 bases stayed unmatched. Germline V CDR1 and CDR2: SGHVS, FQNEAQ.

The rearrangement uses TRBV28 and TRBJ1-1, with 9 bases aligning to TRBD1. V dropped 6 bases and J dropped 5; count of bases not matched to a gene: 7. The length of the CDR3 is 14 residues. The germline gives CDR1 MDHEN, CDR2 SYDVKM. The CDR3 sequence is CASREGTGKTEAFF. The CDR3 coding sequence is TGTGCCAGCAGAGAAGGGACAGGGAAGACTGAAGCTTTCTTT.

V and J are TRBV30 and TRBJ1-2, with TRBD1 matching over 7 bases. Germline V CDR1 and CDR2: GTSNPN, SVGIG (reference sequence). J lost 3 bases, V lost 0 bases, and 4 bases had no gene match. The CDR3 consists of 14 residues. The DNA for the CDR3 is TGTGCCTGGAGTGTACGGGACAGAGACTATGGCTACACCTTC. Residues: CAWSVRDRDYGYTF. Supplemented by reference TRBV30 and TRBJ1-2, the full variable domain reads SQTIHQWPATLVQPVGSPLSLECTVEGTSNPNLYWYRQAAGRGLQLLFYSVGIGQISSEVPQNLSASRPQDRQFILSSKKLLLSDSGFYLCAWSVRDRDYGYTFGSGTRLTVV.

This clone was detected only a few times. This rearrangement joins TRBV18 to TRBJ2-3; the match to TRBD1 covers 8 bases. V trimming: 6 bases; J trimming: 5 bases; junction bases outside the gene matches: 16. Per germline, CDR1 KGHSH and CDR2 LQKENI. The CDR3 loop spans 17 amino acids. The CDR3 DNA follows: TGTGCCAGCTCCCGGGAAACCGGCAGGGGGCGGCAAGATACGCAGTATTTT. Amino acid sequence: CASSRETGRGRQDTQYF.

This clone was seen only a few times. The chain couples TRBV28 to TRBJ1-5; D uncertain. V was pared by 5 bases and J by 4 bases, with 9 bases between. Germline loops: CDR1 MDHEN, CDR2 SYDVKM. This CDR3 is built from 13 residues. The CDR3 coding sequence is TGTGCCAGCAGTATGAACAATAATCAGCCCCAGCATTTT. Its translation is CASSMNNNQPQHF. The complete variable domain, with remaining parts taken from reference TRBV28 and TRBJ1-5, reads DVKVTQSSRYLVKRTGEKVFLECVQDMDHENMFWYRQDPGLGLRLIYFSYDVKMKEKGDIPEGYSVSREKKERFSLILESASTNQTSMYLCASSMNNNQPQHFGDGTRLSIL.

This clone was counted only a few times. The chain joins TRBV5-5 to TRBJ2-3; TRBD2 is a possible D gene (6 bases). Germline-derived CDR1 and CDR2 are SGHKS and YYEKEE (reference sequence). The CDR3 covers 17 residues. V dropped 6 bases and J dropped 1 base, with 21 bases sitting between them. CDR3 DNA: TGTGCCAGCACCCTCAAATCTAGCGAGAGACGCACAGATACGCAGTATTTT. It yields the protein CASTLKSSERRTDTQYF. Full variable domain (missing parts from reference TRBV5-5 and TRBJ2-3): DAGVTQSPTHLIKTRGQQVTLRCSPISGHKSVSWYQQVLGQGPQFIFQYYEKEERGRGNFPDRFSARQFPNYSSELNVNALLLGDSALYLCASTLKSSERRTDTQYFGPGTRLTVL.

This clone has only a few counts. The V gene is TRBV30, the J gene TRBJ1-2; D not resolved. CDR1 and CDR2 (germline): GTSNPN, SVGIG (reference sequence). Trimming took 1 base from V and 10 from J, leaving 10 bases between them. This CDR3 is 11 amino acids long. Written as DNA, the CDR3 is TGTGCCTGGAGTGAAGCGGGCCACTACACCTTC. This sequence encodes CAWSEAGHYTF.

This clone turned up a few times. This chain joins TRBV18 and TRBJ2-7, with 11 bases identical to TRBD1. This CDR3 comprises 15 residues. V shed 3 bases and J 2 bases; nucleotides not matched to a gene: 3. CDR1 is KGHSH and CDR2 is LQKENI in the germline V gene. CDR3 region: CASSPGQGETYEQYF. The CDR3 coding sequence is TGTGCCAGCTCACCGGGACAGGGGGAGACCTACGAGCAGTACTTC.

This clone was observed a handful of times. This sequence joins TRBV6-5 and TRBJ2-2; D is ambiguous. Germline V CDR1 and CDR2: MNHEY, SVGAGI. The CDR3 sequence is 13 residues long. V dropped 0 bases and J dropped 6 bases, with 5 bases sitting between them. For the CDR3, the DNA is TGTGCCAGCAGTTACTCGAGTGCCGGGGAGCTGTTTTTT. This codes for CASSYSSAGELFF.

This clone appeared a few times. V usage is TRBV27 and J usage is TRBJ2-2; tentatively, D is TRBD1 (5 bases). CDR3 length: 15 residues. In germline, CDR1 is MNHEY, CDR2 SMNVEV (reference sequence). Trimming left V 0 bases short and J 5 bases short, with 10 bases between. CDR3 in amino acids: CASSLSAQGTGELFF. CDR3 coding DNA: TGTGCCAGCAGTTTATCGGCCCAGGGTACCGGGGAGCTGTTTTTT.

The gene calls are TRBV7-9 and TRBJ2-7, with 7 nucleotides matching TRBD2. Germline V gene data show CDR1 as SEHNR and CDR2 as FQNEAQ (reference sequence). This CDR3 is built from 14 residues. V gave up 4 bases and J gave up 7 bases; unmatched junction bases: 10. Here the CDR3 DNA reads TGTGCCAGCAGCTCCGGAAGCGGGAAGGGAGAGCAGTACTTC. Translated, it gives CASSSGSGKGEQYF.

This clone came up a few times. The rearrangement joins TRBV28 to TRBJ2-7; weak D call: TRBD1 (7 bases). The CDR3 sequence is 16 residues long. Between the trimmed V and J ends, which lost 6 bases and 3 bases, there was a span of 21 bases. CDR1 MDHEN and CDR2 SYDVKM come from the germline V gene. The chain's CDR3 is CASSPSGDSGYYEQYF. DNA of the CDR3: TGTGCCAGCAGCCCCTCGGGGGACAGTGGCTACTACGAGCAGTACTTC.

The CDR3 sequence: CASSRQVTEAFF. CDR3 coding DNA: TGTGCCAGCAGCCGCCAGGTAACTGAAGCTTTCTTT. The gene calls are TRBV28 and TRBJ1-1; D not certain. The CDR3 runs 12 residues. CDR1 and CDR2 (germline): MDHEN, SYDVKM. V was cut by 6 bases and J by 5 bases, with 10 bases left in between. The full variable domain, its missing parts supplied by reference TRBV28 and TRBJ1-1, is DVKVTQSSRYLVKRTGEKVFLECVQDMDHENMFWYRQDPGLGLRLIYFSYDVKMKEKGDIPEGYSVSREKKERFSLILESASTNQTSMYLCASSRQVTEAFFGQGTRLTVV.